The present T cell receptor beta chain was sequenced within a study of early T cells in non-severe SARS-CoV-2 infection. At least ten counts were recorded for this clonotype. TCRdb processed the 5' RACE reads anew with MiXCR; each CDR3 protein has one entry. The sample gives 70,000 to 85,000 distinct CDR3 sequences, less than 5.5% of which show up once; less than 9.5% is in the top ten. The input for sequencing was whole blood, taken at baseline. The sequence was collected from an adult who was a healthcare worker with PCR-confirmed SARS-CoV-2 infection or an uninfected control (not recorded which).

The CDR3 DNA reads TGCAGTGCCGGAACCGGGACGGGGGCCTACGAGCAGTACTTC. This encodes CSAGTGTGAYEQYF. The J gene is TRBJ2-7, the V gene TRBV20-1; TRBD2 might be the D (6 bases). Trimming cost V 6 bases and J 2 bases, with 17 bases left between them. This CDR3 region has 14 residues. Germline V lookup: CDR1 DFQATT, CDR2 SNEGSKA (reference sequence).